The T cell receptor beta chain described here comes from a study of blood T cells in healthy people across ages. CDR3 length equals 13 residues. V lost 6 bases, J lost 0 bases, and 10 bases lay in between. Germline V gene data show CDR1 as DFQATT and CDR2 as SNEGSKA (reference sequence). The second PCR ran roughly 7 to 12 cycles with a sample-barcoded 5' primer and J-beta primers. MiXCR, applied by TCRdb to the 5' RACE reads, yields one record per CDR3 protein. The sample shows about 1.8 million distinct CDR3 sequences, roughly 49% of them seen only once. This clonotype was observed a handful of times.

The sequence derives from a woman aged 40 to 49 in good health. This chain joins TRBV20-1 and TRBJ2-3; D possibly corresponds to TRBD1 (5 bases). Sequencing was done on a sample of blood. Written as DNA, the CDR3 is TGCAGTGCGTCCAGGGCTAGCACAGATACGCAGTATTTT. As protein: CSASRASTDTQYF.